This T cell receptor (beta chain) is from a study of neurological immune-mediated disorders. Trimming pared 0 bases from V and 8 bases from J, leaving 11 bases between. CDR3 length: 13 residues. Per germline, CDR1 SGHRS and CDR2 YFSETQ. TCRdb processed the 5' RACE reads anew with MiXCR; each CDR3 protein has one entry. The top ten clones hold approximately 2.1% of a sample with about 46,000 distinct CDR3 sequences, around 1.9% of them seen once. This clonotype appeared many times. The sequence was obtained from a woman in her 40s with multiple sclerosis. The J gene is TRBJ1-1, the V gene TRBV5-1; maybe TRBD1 (5 bases). The specimen sequenced was PBMCs. The CDR3 nucleotides read TGCGCCAGCAGCTTGGCCGAGGGGTTGGAAGCTTTCTTT. Protein sequence: CASSLAEGLEAFF.